One sample yielded the 29 T cell receptor beta chains listed below, sequenced in a study of blood T cell repertoires in COVID-19 (TCRdb year 2020). The receptor library was made with the immunoSEQ multiplex PCR assay. TCRdb stores this immuneACCESS table with in-frame sequences only. Part of the clones is absent; in the studies checked, under half of the shortfall reflects unresolved V genes, and no reason is known for the rest. This sample has 80,000 to 95,000 clones in its table, and more than 60% of those were observed once. Approximately 19% of the sample is held by the ten biggest clonotypes. Source material: peripheral blood. All receptors come from a woman aged 80 or over with active or convalescent COVID-19.

This chain uses TRBV30 with TRBJ1-3; unclear D gene. This CDR3 contains 15 residues. V dropped 0 bases and J dropped 0 bases, with 9 bases sitting between them. Germline-derived CDR1 and CDR2 are GTSNPN and SVGIG (reference sequence). CDR3 DNA sequence: TGTGCCTGGAGTGTACGTAGGAGCTCTGGAAACACCATATATTTT. It yields the protein CAWSVRRSSGNTIYF.

The chain links TRBV7-8 to TRBJ2-7; D possibly corresponds to TRBD1 (5 bases). The V and J ends lost 1 base and 4 bases respectively, with 8 bases between them. The CDR3 is 13 residues long. Germline V gene sequence: CDR1 SGHVS, CDR2 FQNEAQ. CDR3 amino acids: CASSLVRVYEQYF. CDR3 bases: TGTGCCAGCAGCTTAGTCAGGGTTTACGAGCAGTACTTC.

The chain uses TRBV12-3 or TRBV12-4 and TRBJ2-5, with 8 bases aligning to TRBD1. J lost 4 bases, V lost 7 bases, and 5 bases had no gene match. CDR3 length: 13 amino acids. The CDR3 DNA sequence: TGTGCCAGCAACAGGGGGTCGGCAGAGACCCAGTACTTC. Amino acids: CASNRGSAETQYF.

This chain's CDR3 is CASSRTSGSYEQYF. DNA of the CDR3: TGTGCCAGCAGTCGGACTAGCGGCTCCTACGAGCAGTACTTC. The genes are TRBV2 and TRBJ2-7; the match to TRBD2 covers 10 bases. Germline-derived CDR1 and CDR2 are SNHLY and FYNNEI. This CDR3 has 14 amino acids. V lost 5 bases and J lost 0; bases outside the gene matches: 1.

Turning to this clone: A much larger clone sits a single nucleotide away, making a read error possible. Distinct nucleotide sequences in the sample also encode this CDR3. The chain links TRBV7-6 to TRBJ2-3; D possibly corresponds to TRBD1 (6 bases). Germline-derived CDR1 and CDR2 are SGHVS and FNYEAQ. V lost 4 bases to trimming and J lost 3 bases, with 20 bases between them. The CDR3 has 17 residues. The CDR3 is CASSSEGRGGWTDTQYF. The CDR3, as DNA: TGTGCCAGCAGCTCAGAAGGGCGAGGGGGATGGACAGATACGCAGTATTTT.

This chain links TRBV28 with TRBJ2-5, with D maybe TRBD2 (6 bases). V lost 3 bases to trimming and J lost 3 bases, with 14 bases between them. There are 15 residues in the CDR3. Germline assignment: CDR1 MDHEN and CDR2 SYDVKM. As DNA, the CDR3 is TGTGCCAGCAGTTTGCGGGGTTCTTCCAAAGAGACCCAGTACTTC. Translated: CASSLRGSSKETQYF.

This sequence joins TRBV10-1 and TRBJ1-5, with D possibly being TRBD1 (6 bases). V was cut by 3 bases and J by 6 bases, with 18 bases left in between. The length of the CDR3 is 16 residues. Germline loops: CDR1 WNHNN, CDR2 SYGVQD (reference sequence). The CDR3 DNA reads as TGCGCCAGCAGTGAAAGGGAGTCAGGGGACGGTCAGCCCCAGCATTTT. Translation: CASSERESGDGQPQHF.

This clone was picked up a small number of times. The CDR3 loop reads CASSTGALNTEAFF. The CDR3 DNA is TGTGCCAGCAGTACAGGGGCCCTGAACACTGAAGCTTTCTTT. This chain connects TRBV28 to TRBJ1-1; TRBD1 matches at 7 bases. The CDR3 extends over 14 amino acids. In germline, CDR1 is MDHEN, CDR2 SYDVKM. Trimming took 5 bases from V and 0 from J; bases not matched to a gene: 3.

The chain is built from TRBV27 and TRBJ1-2; no reliable D call. The length of the CDR3 is 13 residues. Germline V gene lookup returns CDR1 MNHEY and CDR2 SMNVEV (reference sequence). V shed 6 bases and J shed 2 bases, with 10 bases lying between them. CDR3 region: CASSRRENYGYTF. CDR3 nucleotide sequence: TGTGCCAGCAGCAGGAGGGAAAACTATGGCTACACCTTC.

The V and J genes are TRBV6-1 and TRBJ1-5; tentatively, D is TRBD1 (6 bases). The germline V and J ends were trimmed by 1 base and 4 bases, with 11 bases remaining between them. The CDR3 is made up of 15 amino acids. CDR1 is MNHNS, CDR2 SASEGT, per germline. The CDR3 sequence: CASSEGPQGNQPQHF. CDR3 coding DNA: TGTGCCAGCAGTGAAGGGCCCCAGGGGAATCAGCCCCAGCATTTT.

The gene calls are TRBV5-4 and TRBJ2-7; 9 positions agree with TRBD1. The CDR3 runs to 14 residues. The trim removed 4 bases at V and 5 bases at J, leaving 7 bases unmatched. The germline V gene encodes CDR1 SGHNT and CDR2 YYREEE (reference sequence). The CDR3 DNA sequence: TGTGCCAGCAGCCAGGGACAGGGTAGGGACGAGCAGTACTTC. It specifies CASSQGQGRDEQYF.

The chain couples TRBV6-5 to TRBJ1-5; 7 bases line up with TRBD1. The CDR3 extends over 15 amino acids. CDR1 and CDR2 from the germline V gene are MNHEY and SVGAGI. V was pared by 5 bases and J by 4 bases, with 8 bases of the junction left unmatched. CDR3 in amino acids: CASSPDRVGNQPQHF. The CDR3 nucleotides read TGTGCCAGCAGTCCAGACAGGGTAGGGAATCAGCCCCAGCATTTT.

The chain is built from TRBV5-4 and TRBJ2-2; D is possibly TRBD1 (5 bases). CDR1 is SGHNT and CDR2 is YYREEE in the germline V gene (reference sequence). Trimming removed 2 bases from V and 0 bases from J, with 11 bases in between. The CDR3 sequence is 16 residues long. CDR3 DNA: TGTGCCAGCAGCTTTTCAGTAGGGGCGAACACCGGGGAGCTGTTTTTT. Translation: CASSFSVGANTGELFF. Variable domain in full (rest from reference TRBV5-4 and TRBJ2-2): ETGVTQSPTHLIKTRGQQVTLRCSSQSGHNTVSWYQQALGQGPQFIFQYYREEENGRGNFPPRFSGLQFPNYSSELNVNALELDDSALYLCASSFSVGANTGELFFGEGSRLTVL.

The CDR3 is CSASPSEASAYNEQFF. In DNA form, the CDR3 reads TGCAGTGCTAGTCCTTCAGAAGCTAGCGCTTACAATGAGCAGTTCTTC. The V gene is TRBV20-1, the J gene TRBJ2-1, with D possibly TRBD2 on 6 matching bases. Germline CDR1 and CDR2: DFQATT and SNEGSKA (reference sequence). The CDR3 totals 16 residues. V was trimmed by 3 bases and J by 4 bases, leaving 19 bases between them.

The rearrangement uses TRBV29-1 and TRBJ2-4; D is perhaps TRBD1 (5 bases). The CDR3 totals 11 residues. Trimming left V 4 bases short and J 7 bases short, with 8 bases between. Germline CDR1 is SQVTM and CDR2 is ANQGSEA. Here the CDR3 DNA reads TGCAGCGTTGCCGACAGTAACATTCAGTACTTC. It specifies CSVADSNIQYF.

This clone was detected only a few times. The chain has TRBV30 and TRBJ2-3; D is unresolved. The CDR3 covers 13 residues. V gave up 4 bases and J gave up 1 base, with 9 bases separating them. CDR1 GTSNPN and CDR2 SVGIG come from the germline V gene (reference sequence). Here the CDR3 reads CAWIRAGTDTQYF. The CDR3 DNA follows: TGTGCCTGGATCCGCGCGGGCACAGATACGCAGTATTTT. The variable domain in full, with the rest retrieved from reference TRBV30 and TRBJ2-3, is SQTIHQWPATLVQPVGSPLSLECTVEGTSNPNLYWYRQAAGRGLQLLFYSVGIGQISSEVPQNLSASRPQDRQFILSSKKLLLSDSGFYLCAWIRAGTDTQYFGPGTRLTVL.

This chain links TRBV18 with TRBJ1-5, with D possibly matching TRBD1 (5 bases). The germline V gene encodes CDR1 KGHSH and CDR2 LQKENI. The CDR3 contains 17 residues. V lost 0 bases and J lost 6, with 18 bases in between. In DNA, the CDR3 is TGTGCCAGCTCACCACCGGGCGGGAGGGGCGCAGGTCAGCCCCAGCATTTT. It translates to CASSPPGGRGAGQPQHF. Combining the CDR3 with reference TRBV18 and TRBJ1-5 gives the whole variable domain NAGVMQNPRHLVRRRGQEARLRCSPMKGHSHVYWYRQLPEEGLKFMVYLQKENIIDESGMPKERFSAEFPKEGPSILRIQQVVRGDSAAYFCASSPPGGRGAGQPQHFGDGTRLSIL.

The rearrangement links TRBV9 to TRBJ2-1; TRBD2 aligns across 8 bases. J lost 8 bases, V lost 1 base, and 8 bases had no gene match. Germline lookup yields CDR1 SGDLS and CDR2 YYNGEE. This CDR3 spans 15 amino acids. The CDR3 sequence: CASSVNGGGRDEQFF. The DNA for the CDR3 is TGTGCCAGCAGCGTAAATGGCGGGGGGAGGGATGAGCAGTTCTTC.

The gene calls are TRBV9 and TRBJ1-3; D is possibly TRBD1 (6 bases). CDR3 size: 15 residues. The germline CDR1 and CDR2 sequences are SGDLS and YYNGEE. The V end lost 3 bases, the J end lost 5 bases, and 15 bases lay between the germline ends. The CDR3 protein is CASSAGDTTRNTIYF. In DNA, the CDR3 is TGTGCCAGCAGCGCCGGGGACACCACTAGAAACACCATATATTTT.

The chain is built from TRBV4-1 and TRBJ1-1; the match to TRBD1 covers 8 bases. V was pared by 0 bases and J by 1 base, with 1 base of the junction left unmatched. The CDR3 totals 15 residues. CDR1 is MGHRA and CDR2 is YSYEKL in the germline V gene. The CDR3 DNA is TGCGCCAGCAGCCAAGACAGGGGGCCGAACACTGAAGCTTTCTTT. This codes for CASSQDRGPNTEAFF.

The chain recombines TRBV11-2 with TRBJ1-1; possible D gene TRBD1, 5 bases. Germline CDR1 and CDR2: SGHAT and FQNNGV. The V gene lost 1 base and the J gene lost 4 bases, with 13 bases spanning the gap. The CDR3 is 15 amino acids. The CDR3 sequence is CASSLGTIMGTEAFF. CDR3 coding DNA: TGTGCCAGCAGCTTAGGGACAATTATGGGCACTGAAGCTTTCTTT.

This clone has a handful of counts. V is TRBV25-1 and J is TRBJ2-1; 12 nucleotides line up with TRBD1. Germline V lookup: CDR1 MGHDK, CDR2 SYGVNS. Trimming took 4 bases from V and 7 from J; bases not matched to a gene: 5. CDR3 length equals 15 residues. The CDR3 protein is CASSGWDRGLNEQFF. The CDR3 DNA sequence: TGTGCCAGCAGTGGCTGGGACAGGGGGCTGAATGAGCAGTTCTTC.

The chain is built from TRBV10-3 and TRBJ2-2, with D perhaps TRBD1 (6 bases). In germline, CDR1 is ENHRY, CDR2 SYGVKD. The CDR3 length is 16 residues. Deletions cut 8 bases from V and 0 bases from J, with 16 bases between. The chain's CDR3 is CAIGDRRTSNTGELFF. CDR3 nucleotides: TGTGCCATCGGAGACAGGAGAACTTCGAACACCGGGGAGCTGTTTTTT.

The rearrangement uses TRBV30 and TRBJ1-5; 7 nucleotides line up with TRBD1. The CDR3 sequence is 15 residues long. The germline gives CDR1 GTSNPN, CDR2 SVGIG (reference sequence). The trim removed 1 base at V and 0 bases at J, leaving 3 bases unmatched. The DNA of the CDR3 is TGTGCCTGGAGTGCGACAGGGAATAGCAATCAGCCCCAGCATTTT. It encodes CAWSATGNSNQPQHF. The whole variable domain, remainder taken from reference TRBV30 and TRBJ1-5, is SQTIHQWPATLVQPVGSPLSLECTVEGTSNPNLYWYRQAAGRGLQLLFYSVGIGQISSEVPQNLSASRPQDRQFILSSKKLLLSDSGFYLCAWSATGNSNQPQHFGDGTRLSIL.

The V call is TRBV5-5, the J call TRBJ2-7, with TRBD1 matching over 7 bases. The junction had 9 bases not matched to a gene; V was cut back by 4 bases and J by 2 bases. CDR3 size: 15 residues. Germline V CDR1 and CDR2: SGHKS, YYEKEE (reference sequence). CDR3 in DNA: TGTGCCAGCAGCGTGCCAGGGGGACCCACCTACGAGCAGTACTTC. It encodes CASSVPGGPTYEQYF. Combining the CDR3 with reference TRBV5-5 and TRBJ2-7 gives the whole variable domain DAGVTQSPTHLIKTRGQQVTLRCSPISGHKSVSWYQQVLGQGPQFIFQYYEKEERGRGNFPDRFSARQFPNYSSELNVNALLLGDSALYLCASSVPGGPTYEQYFGPGTRLTVT.

The rearrangement links TRBV24-1 to TRBJ2-3, with 8 positions matching TRBD2. Germline V gene data show CDR1 as KGHDR and CDR2 as SFDVKD. Germline trimming cut 5 bases from V and 0 bases from J; bases unmatched to any gene: 3. The CDR3 is 15 residues long. The CDR3 region has the DNA TGTGCCACCAGTGGTAGCGGGACTAGCACAGATACGCAGTATTTT. Protein: CATSGSGTSTDTQYF.

The chain carries TRBV2 and TRBJ2-1, with TRBD1 identical over 7 bases. V was pared by 3 bases and J by 5 bases, with 7 bases of the junction left unmatched. CDR3 size: 15 residues. From germline, CDR1 is SNHLY and CDR2 FYNNEI. The CDR3 loop is CASSDLGTANNEQFF. The DNA of the CDR3 is TGTGCCAGCAGTGATCTCGGGACAGCCAACAATGAGCAGTTCTTC.

DNA of the CDR3: TGTGCCAGCAGCTTCCAGACTAGCGGGAGGGATACGCAGTATTTT. Translating it yields CASSFQTSGRDTQYF. The rearrangement links TRBV5-4 to TRBJ2-3; 13 bases agree with TRBD2. Germline lookup yields CDR1 SGHNT and CDR2 YYREEE (reference sequence). Unmatched junction bases numbered 3, after V lost 2 bases and J lost 6 bases. The CDR3 length is 15 residues.

The chain combines TRBV27 with TRBJ2-1; 9 bases map to TRBD1. Unmatched junction bases numbered 13, after V lost 6 bases and J lost 7 bases. The CDR3 runs 16 residues. The V gene's germline CDR1 is MNHEY and CDR2 SMNVEV (reference sequence). This chain's CDR3 is CASSPGTGPRNNEQFF. The CDR3 nucleotides read TGTGCCAGCAGCCCCGGGACAGGGCCGAGGAATAATGAGCAGTTCTTC.